Following are 31 T cell receptor beta chains from one sample sequenced in a study of T cell responses to AZD1222 COVID-19 vaccine. Generated by immunoSEQ multiplex PCR, the TCRdb table keeps only in-frame clones and is missing some. There are more than 85,000 clones in the sample; around 84% occur only once, and 12% to 15% lies in the top ten. The sequencing used peripheral blood, collected 28 days after the second AZD1222 dose. These TCRs come from an adult who received the AZD1222 COVID-19 vaccine.

The V call is TRBV12-5, the J call TRBJ1-1; a possible D gene is TRBD1 (5 bases). CDR1 and CDR2 from the germline V gene are LGHNT and FRNRAP. V dropped 3 bases and J dropped 1 base, with 6 bases sitting between them. The CDR3 loop spans 13 amino acids. CDR3 residues: CASGFGGNTEAFF. The CDR3 bases are TGTGCTAGTGGTTTCGGGGGGAACACTGAAGCTTTCTTT.

This clone appeared once. CDR3 sequence: CASSFKVAGTSGSLEQYF. The CDR3 nucleotides read TGCGCCAGCAGCTTTAAGGTCGCCGGGACTAGCGGGAGCCTCGAGCAGTACTTC. V usage is TRBV5-1 and J usage is TRBJ2-7; TRBD2 aligns across 14 bases. The CDR3 runs to 18 residues. V lost 2 bases and J lost 6; bases outside the gene matches: 13. Germline loops: CDR1 SGHRS, CDR2 YFSETQ.

This chain connects TRBV3-1 (or the pseudogene TRBV3-2) to TRBJ2-7; 8 nucleotides line up with TRBD2. Germline loops: CDR1 LGHDT, CDR2 YNNKEL (reference sequence). The V and J ends lost 4 bases and 2 bases, in that order; junction bases with no gene match: 7. The CDR3 extends over 15 amino acids. This chain's CDR3 is CASSPASGGPYEQYF. The CDR3 nucleotides read TGTGCCAGCAGCCCCGCAAGCGGGGGCCCCTACGAGCAGTACTTC.

The chain employs TRBV7-9 and TRBJ1-6; 9 positions agree with TRBD1. Germline V lookup: CDR1 SEHNR, CDR2 FQNEAQ (reference sequence). V dropped 6 bases and J dropped 7; count of bases not matched to a gene: 7. The CDR3 runs to 15 residues. The chain's CDR3 is CASSWPGQGNSPLHF. Written as DNA, the CDR3 is TGTGCCAGCAGTTGGCCGGGACAGGGAAATTCACCCCTCCACTTT. Together with reference TRBV7-9 and TRBJ1-6, the CDR3 gives the full variable domain: DTGVSQNPRHKITKRGQNVTFRCDPISEHNRLYWYRQTLGQGPEFLTYFQNEAQLEKSRLLSDRFSAERPKGSFSTLEIQRTEQGDSAMYLCASSWPGQGNSPLHFGNGTRLTVT.

The V and J genes are TRBV7-3 and TRBJ2-2, with 13 bases lining up with TRBD2. CDR1 and CDR2 (germline): SGHTA, FQGTGA. J lost 6 bases, V lost 5 bases, and 3 bases had no gene match. The CDR3 totals 15 residues. The CDR3 here is CASSPGTSGAGELFF. The CDR3, as DNA: TGTGCCAGCAGCCCGGGGACTAGCGGGGCCGGGGAGCTGTTTTTT.

The genes are TRBV24-1 and TRBJ1-2; possible D gene TRBD1, 6 bases. CDR3 length: 14 amino acids. The V gene's germline CDR1 is KGHDR and CDR2 SFDVKD. Trimming took 5 bases from V and 7 from J, leaving 16 bases between them. CDR3 protein: CATSASTGTLGYTF. For the CDR3, the DNA is TGTGCCACCAGTGCTTCAACCGGGACACTTGGCTACACCTTC.

V is TRBV5-4 and J is TRBJ1-1; 7 nucleotides match TRBD1. Germline CDR1 and CDR2: SGHNT and YYREEE (reference sequence). J gave up 1 base and V 4 bases, and 4 bases lay outside the gene matches. The CDR3 spans 14 residues. The CDR3 nucleotides are TGTGCCAGCAGCGCAGGGACAGAGAACACTGAAGCTTTCTTT. This sequence encodes CASSAGTENTEAFF.

This clone turned up a few times. This chain joins TRBV7-9 and TRBJ2-3; 9 bases fit TRBD2. The ends lost 1 base at V and 5 bases at J; junction bases unmatched: 4. Germline lookup yields CDR1 SEHNR and CDR2 FQNEAQ (reference sequence). There are 15 residues in the CDR3. The CDR3 sequence: CASSLGLAARDTQYF. The DNA for the CDR3 is TGTGCCAGCAGCTTAGGACTAGCGGCCAGAGATACGCAGTATTTT. Drawing the rest from reference TRBV7-9 and TRBJ2-3, the complete variable domain is DTGVSQNPRHKITKRGQNVTFRCDPISEHNRLYWYRQTLGQGPEFLTYFQNEAQLEKSRLLSDRFSAERPKGSFSTLEIQRTEQGDSAMYLCASSLGLAARDTQYFGPGTRLTVL.

The genes are TRBV2 and TRBJ1-4, with D possibly being TRBD1 (5 bases). The CDR3 totals 14 residues. The V and J ends lost 6 bases and 5 bases respectively, with 13 bases between them. Germline CDR1 and CDR2: SNHLY and FYNNEI. CDR3 protein: CASRGQGINEKLFF. The CDR3 nucleotides are TGTGCCAGCAGGGGGCAGGGAATAAATGAAAAACTGTTTTTT.

The chain uses TRBV3-1 (or the pseudogene TRBV3-2) and TRBJ2-4; 7 positions agree with TRBD1. Germline lookup yields CDR1 LGHDT and CDR2 YNNKEL (reference sequence). The CDR3 covers 17 residues. The V segment lost 4 bases and the J segment 0 bases; nucleotides outside the gene matches: 9. CDR3 region: CASSPRGFRPAKNIQYF. Here the CDR3 DNA reads TGTGCCAGCAGCCCCAGGGGGTTTCGGCCAGCCAAAAACATTCAGTACTTC.

This chain connects TRBV27 to TRBJ1-4; 10 bases match TRBD1. This CDR3 is built from 19 residues. With V trimmed by 6 bases and J by 3 bases, 16 bases remained unmatched. Germline values: CDR1 MNHEY, CDR2 SMNVEV (reference sequence). CDR3 in amino acids: CASSGTGAMRVTANEKLFF. DNA for the CDR3: TGTGCCAGCAGCGGGACAGGGGCGATGAGGGTCACAGCTAATGAAAAACTGTTTTTT. Full variable domain (rest looked up from reference TRBV27 and TRBJ1-4): EAQVTQNPRYLITVTGKKLTVTCSQNMNHEYMSWYRQDPGLGLRQIYYSMNVEVTDKGDVPEGYKVSRKEKRNFPLILESPSPNQTSLYFCASSGTGAMRVTANEKLFFGSGTQLSVL.

Only one count was recorded for this clone. This sequence joins TRBV5-1 and TRBJ2-1; maybe TRBD2 (6 bases). CDR3 length: 14 amino acids. Per the germline V gene, CDR1 is SGHRS and CDR2 is YFSETQ. V gave up 0 bases and J gave up 5 bases, with 9 bases separating them. The CDR3 nucleotides are TGCGCCAGCAGCTTGGTCGGGGGAGACAATGAGCAGTTCTTC. The encoded protein is CASSLVGGDNEQFF.

The chain employs TRBV19 and TRBJ2-7; 11 nucleotides agree with TRBD2. J lost 2 bases, V lost 6 bases, and 3 bases had no gene match. The CDR3 is 14 residues long. Germline loops: CDR1 LNHDA, CDR2 SQIVND (reference sequence). DNA for the CDR3: TGTGCCAGTAGGACTAGCGGGATTCCCTACGAGCAGTACTTC. This encodes CASRTSGIPYEQYF.

V gene TRBV5-1 combines with J gene TRBJ2-5; 8 bases agree with TRBD2. The CDR3 contains 13 residues. Germline V gives CDR1 SGHRS, CDR2 YFSETQ. Trimming removed 5 bases from V and 5 bases from J; junction bases left unmatched: 5. The CDR3 bases are TGCGCCAGCAGTTTAGCGGGGCGGGAGACCCAGTACTTC. Translated: CASSLAGRETQYF.

The V gene is TRBV7-2, the J gene TRBJ2-7; D ambiguous. There are 14 residues in the CDR3. Trimming cost V 8 bases and J 2 bases, with 16 bases left between them. Looked up from germline, CDR1 is SGHTA and CDR2 is FQGNSA. CDR3 sequence: CASARGQGTYEQYF. DNA for the CDR3: TGTGCCAGCGCACGAGGCCAAGGGACCTACGAGCAGTACTTC. Drawing the rest from reference TRBV7-2 and TRBJ2-7, the complete variable domain is GAGVSQSPSNKVTEKGKDVELRCDPISGHTALYWYRQSLGQGLEFLIYFQGNSAPDKSGLPSDRFSAERTGGSVSTLTIQRTQQEDSAVYLCASARGQGTYEQYFGPGTRLTVT.

This chain links TRBV6-5 with TRBJ1-1; weak D call: TRBD1 (5 bases). Germline-derived CDR1 and CDR2 are MNHEY and SVGAGI. V lost 5 bases and J lost 3, with 13 bases in between. The CDR3 has 14 amino acids. The CDR3 sequence: CASSNQGVDTEAFF. Here the CDR3 DNA reads TGTGCCAGCAGTAACCAGGGTGTTGACACTGAAGCTTTCTTT.

The genes are TRBV30 and TRBJ1-1; TRBD1 matches at 9 bases. There are 13 residues in the CDR3. Per the germline V gene, CDR1 is GTSNPN and CDR2 is SVGIG (reference sequence). V dropped 1 base and J dropped 12; count of bases not matched to a gene: 9. CDR3 amino acids: CAWSDGTGRVTFF. The CDR3 coding sequence is TGTGCCTGGAGTGATGGGACAGGGAGAGTAACTTTCTTT. Combining the CDR3 with reference TRBV30 and TRBJ1-1 gives the whole variable domain SQTIHQWPATLVQPVGSPLSLECTVEGTSNPNLYWYRQAAGRGLQLLFYSVGIGQISSEVPQNLSASRPQDRQFILSSKKLLLSDSGFYLCAWSDGTGRVTFFGQGTRLTVV.

The V call is TRBV24-1, the J call TRBJ2-2; D unresolved. CDR3 size: 15 residues. Between the trimmed V and J ends, which lost 0 bases and 0 bases, there was a span of 4 bases. Per germline, CDR1 KGHDR and CDR2 SFDVKD. Here the CDR3 reads CATSDLGPNTGELFF. The CDR3 DNA sequence: TGTGCCACCAGTGATTTGGGACCGAACACCGGGGAGCTGTTTTTT.

V is TRBV10-3 and J is TRBJ2-2; D not resolved. The CDR3 spans 14 residues. Trimming cost V 4 bases and J 0 bases, with 6 bases left between them. Germline CDR1 reads ENHRY; CDR2 reads SYGVKD. DNA of the CDR3: TGTGCCATCAGTGGGGATCCGAACACCGGGGAGCTGTTTTTT. The encoded protein is CAISGDPNTGELFF.

The chain carries TRBV5-1 and TRBJ2-2, with no clear D. Trimming stripped 1 base from V and 6 bases from J, with 19 bases between. CDR3 size: 17 residues. The germline gives CDR1 SGHRS, CDR2 YFSETQ. The CDR3 DNA sequence: TGCGCCAGCAGCTTGAGTTTGGGTTTGGGTGCCTCCGGGGAGCTGTTTTTT. This codes for CASSLSLGLGASGELFF.

The J gene is TRBJ1-1, the V gene TRBV27; D not certain. CDR1 is MNHEY and CDR2 is SMNVEV in the germline V gene (reference sequence). Trimming shortened V by 4 bases and J by 2 bases, and 11 bases separated the two germline ends. The CDR3 spans 14 residues. The CDR3: CASSYGGKNTEAFF. The CDR3 nucleotides are TGTGCCAGCAGTTATGGAGGGAAAAACACTGAAGCTTTCTTT.

This clone appeared once. The chain uses TRBV19 and TRBJ2-5; TRBD1 agrees at 9 bases. J was trimmed by 5 bases and V by 2 bases; bases with no gene match: 6. In germline, CDR1 is LNHDA, CDR2 SQIVND (reference sequence). The CDR3 consists of 15 residues. CDR3 nucleotides: TGTGCCAGTAGTATAATGGGACAGGGAGGGGAGACCCAGTACTTC. It is translated as CASSIMGQGGETQYF.

The CDR3 DNA follows: TGCGCCAGCAGCCAAGGCCGGGGACCCAGGGAGAACACTGAAGCTTTCTTT. Translation gives CASSQGRGPRENTEAFF. The chain combines TRBV4-1 with TRBJ1-1, with D possibly being TRBD1 (5 bases). Germline V lookup: CDR1 MGHRA, CDR2 YSYEKL. This CDR3 is built from 17 residues. Trimming removed 1 base from V and 1 base from J, with 16 bases in between.

V usage is TRBV2 and J usage is TRBJ1-3, with D possibly TRBD1 on 5 matching bases. CDR3 size: 13 residues. The V gene's germline CDR1 is SNHLY and CDR2 FYNNEI. Trimming shortened V by 6 bases and J by 6 bases, and 12 bases separated the two germline ends. The DNA for the CDR3 is TGTGCCAGCAGACCCGTAGGGGTAAACACCATATATTTT. This gives the protein CASRPVGVNTIYF.

The chain links TRBV27 to TRBJ2-7; the D gene is possibly TRBD2 (6 bases). This CDR3 is 15 amino acids long. CDR1 and CDR2 (germline): MNHEY, SMNVEV (reference sequence). V was trimmed by 2 bases and J by 1 base, leaving 12 bases between them. The CDR3 DNA reads as TGTGCCAGCAGTTTAAAGCGCGGGGAGTCCTACGAGCAGTACTTC. It specifies CASSLKRGESYEQYF.

The chain carries TRBV18 and TRBJ1-4; D is ambiguous. Germline V gene sequence: CDR1 KGHSH, CDR2 LQKENI. Trimming removed 4 bases from V and 8 bases from J, with 11 bases in between. This CDR3 has 13 residues. The CDR3: CASSLMEKEKLFF. For the CDR3, the DNA is TGTGCCAGCTCACTAATGGAGAAGGAAAAACTGTTTTTT.

The gene calls are TRBV7-8 and TRBJ1-6; weak D call: TRBD1 (5 bases). This CDR3 has 14 amino acids. The germline V gene encodes CDR1 SGHVS and CDR2 FQNEAQ. V lost 3 bases, J lost 8 bases, and 11 bases lay in between. The CDR3 nucleotides read TGTGCCAGCAGCTTTGGGGGTGCTCATTCACCCCTCCACTTT. Protein: CASSFGGAHSPLHF.

This chain joins TRBV12-3 or TRBV12-4 and TRBJ1-3; D call uncertain. The CDR3 is made up of 13 amino acids. The V end was cut by 6 bases, the J end by 0 bases, with 6 bases between. DNA for the CDR3: TGTGCCAGCAGACCAAGCTCTGGAAACACCATATATTTT. It is translated as CASRPSSGNTIYF.

The genes are TRBV9 and TRBJ1-5; possibly TRBD1 for D (5 bases). Germline V gene lookup returns CDR1 SGDLS and CDR2 YYNGEE. This CDR3 comprises 14 residues. Trimming removed 1 base from V and 7 bases from J, with 12 bases in between. The CDR3 region is CASSVQGGGQPQHF. CDR3 coding DNA: TGTGCCAGCAGCGTACAGGGCGGGGGACAGCCCCAGCATTTT.

This clone has a handful of counts. V and J are TRBV11-1 and TRBJ1-3; D possibly corresponds to TRBD1 (5 bases). Germline V gene sequence: CDR1 SGHAT, CDR2 FQDESV (reference sequence). This CDR3 region has 14 residues. The V and J ends lost 5 bases and 1 base respectively, with 9 bases between them. The CDR3 is CASSTGPSGNTIYF. The CDR3 bases are TGTGCCAGCAGCACGGGACCGTCTGGAAACACCATATATTTT.

The V call is TRBV14, the J call TRBJ2-5, with D perhaps TRBD1 (5 bases). Germline V lookup: CDR1 SGHDN, CDR2 FVKESK. Trimming took off 4 bases at V and 7 bases at J, with 22 bases between the two ends. This CDR3 spans 16 amino acids. The CDR3 loop is CASSLDWTRPPRTQYF. Here the CDR3 DNA reads TGTGCCAGCAGCCTAGACTGGACAAGGCCCCCGCGGACCCAGTACTTC.